What follows is one T cell receptor (beta chain) and its context. The data are from a study of monozygotic twins with inflammatory bowel disease. TCRdb processed the 5' RACE reads again and assigns one entry to each CDR3 protein, with no DNA. The table gives 88,000 or so distinct CDR3 sequences; the top ten clones make up just under 7.5% of it. This CDR3 has 13 residues. From germline, CDR1 is KGHSH and CDR2 LQKENI. The rearrangement links TRBV18 to TRBJ2-1; with no DNA, the TCRdb D assignment of TRBD1 cannot be verified. This TCR was recovered from a human donor with ulcerative colitis or Crohn's disease, or a healthy co-twin of an affected twin (not recorded which). The sequenced sample consisted of blood. CDR3 residues: CASSPGGANEQFF.